Given below is one T cell receptor beta chain in context. The CDR3 contains 17 residues. The junction had 7 bases not matched to a gene; V was cut back by 4 bases and J by 1 base. Germline CDR1 reads SEHNR; CDR2 reads FQNEAQ (reference sequence). This specimen belongs to a study of T cell changes during pregnancy in multiple sclerosis. The repertoire was sequenced with immunoSEQ multiplex PCR; TCRdb's copy has only in-frame clones and lacks some. The data contain some 22,000 clones, approximately 84% of them singletons. This sequence originates from a female donor with multiple sclerosis, enrolled in a pregnancy study. The sample was CD8+ T cells from peripheral blood mononuclear cells, taken after pregnancy. V is TRBV7-9 and J is TRBJ2-6, with 7 bases fitting TRBD1. The CDR3 sequence: CASSWDSQMSGANVLTF. CDR3 nucleotide sequence: TGTGCCAGCAGCTGGGACAGCCAAATGTCTGGGGCCAACGTCCTGACTTTC.